These T cell receptor beta chains were read from a single sample in a study of beta chain features in type 1 diabetes. Assay used: immunoSEQ multiplex PCR; TCRdb lists only in-frame clones, some missing. There are approximately 84,000 clones in the sample; around 32% occur only once, and over 0.35% lies in the top ten. The sample was stem cell memory CD4+ T cells from blood. Receptors were obtained from a woman younger than 30 in good health. The CDR3 runs from the conserved cysteine through the conserved F or W. Fields, in order: D gene, clone size, V gene, J gene, CDR3 DNA, CDR3 protein. D genes are given only for firm matches. Expanded clones are given a class, and other clones once, few, many or no size at all.

>TRBD1|many|TRBV30|TRBJ1-5
TGTGCCTGGAGTGGAGCCCACGGGACAGTTGGCAATCAGCCCCAGCATTTT
CAWSGAHGTVGNQPQHF
>TRBD1|few|TRBV12-5|TRBJ1-1
TGTGCTAGTGGTCAGGGACAGGGGTGGGACACTGAAGCTTTCTTT
CASGQGQGWDTEAFF
>NA|few|TRBV30|TRBJ2-7
TGTGCCTATAGGCGGGGAGCCTACGAGCAGTACTTC
CAYRRGAYEQYF
>NA|NA|TRBV2|TRBJ1-2
TGTGCCAGCATGGACCCAGGAGGGAATCCTAACTATGGCTACACCTTC
CASMDPGGNPNYGYTF
>TRBD2|NA|TRBV10-3|TRBJ2-5
TGTGCCATCAGCGAGGGACTAGCGGTACAAGAGACCCAGTACTTC
CAISEGLAVQETQYF
>TRBD1|NA|TRBV12-5|TRBJ2-1
TGTGCTAGTGTCTCCGGGACAGGGTCCTACAATGAGCAGTTCTTC
CASVSGTGSYNEQFF
>TRBD2|NA|TRBV5-1|TRBJ2-1
TGCGCCAGCAGCTTGACCTCACTCGCGGGGGGGCAGGATGAGCAGTTCTTC
CASSLTSLAGGQDEQFF
>TRBD1|NA|TRBV6-6|TRBJ1-1
TGTGCCAGCAGTTACGGGACAGCGAACACTGAAGCTTTCTTT
CASSYGTANTEAFF
>TRBD1|few|TRBV11-1|TRBJ2-2
TGTGCCAGCAGCACACTGGACAGGGTTTCGAACACCGGGGAGCTGTTTTTT
CASSTLDRVSNTGELFF
>NA|few|TRBV10-3|TRBJ1-5
TGTGCCATCAGTGGAACAAATAGCAATCAGCCCCAGCATTTT
CAISGTNSNQPQHF
>TRBD1|few|TRBV7-2|TRBJ2-7
TGTGCCAGCAGCAAACAGGGGGAGAATCGTAACGAGCAGTACTTC
CASSKQGENRNEQYF
>TRBD1|few|TRBV13|TRBJ1-1
TGTGCCAGCAGCTTATCAGGGGGCACTGAAGCTTTCTTT
CASSLSGGTEAFF
>TRBD2|NA|TRBV18|TRBJ2-5
TGTGCCAGCTCTAGCGGGGAGAGCCAAGAGACCCAGTACTTC
CASSSGESQETQYF
>NA|once|TRBV2|TRBJ1-6
TGTGCCAGCGCACAGAATAATTCACCCCTCCACTTT
CASAQNNSPLHF
>NA|NA|TRBV5-1|TRBJ2-6
TGCGCCAGCAACTCGCAGGAAACTGGGGCCAACGTCCTGACTTTC
CASNSQETGANVLTF
>NA|few|TRBV5-1|TRBJ2-1
TGCGCCAGCAGCTTGCAGGTTCGTCATGAGCAGTTCTTC
CASSLQVRHEQFF
>TRBD2|NA|TRBV6-5|TRBJ2-7
TGTGCCAGCGGAGGGGCTGGCGGGGGGTTCGTCGAGCAGTACTTC
CASGGAGGGFVEQYF
>NA|NA|TRBV7-2|TRBJ1-2
TGTGCCAGCCGGGTGGGTGAATACTACACCTTC
CASRVGEYYTF
>NA|NA|TRBV10-2|TRBJ2-7
TGCGCCAGCACCCCCTCGGTAAAGCAGTACTTC
CASTPSVKQYF
>NA|NA|TRBV6-1|TRBJ1-5
TGTGCCAGCATAGGGACAAAGGACGTTACGGCCCAGCATTTT
CASIGTKDVTAQHF
>NA|NA|TRBV18|TRBJ2-2
TGTGCCAGCTCACCTCCTAGCGCCGGGGAGCTGTTTTTT
CASSPPSAGELFF
>NA|few|TRBV7-9|TRBJ2-1
TGTGCCAGCAGCTTAGCGCTAGGGGGAAAGCAGTTCTTC
CASSLALGGKQFF
>TRBD1|few|TRBV7-3|TRBJ1-2
TGTGCCAGCAGCTTAAATGGACAGGGCGATGGCTACACCTTC
CASSLNGQGDGYTF
>TRBD1|NA|TRBV11-2|TRBJ2-5
TGTGCCAGCAGCACCCAGGGGGCTGGCGAGACCCAGTACTTC
CASSTQGAGETQYF
>NA|NA|TRBV5-6|TRBJ2-1
TGTGCCAGCAGCTTGATGTCCCAGGGTATAAATGAGCAGTTCTTC
CASSLMSQGINEQFF
>TRBD1|NA|TRBV5-8|TRBJ1-5
TGTGCCAGCAACCGGGGGGGACAGGGGGTTCAGCCCCAGCATTTT
CASNRGGQGVQPQHF
>NA|NA|TRBV15|TRBJ2-5
TGTGCCACCGGCCAGGAAAGGGAGACCCAGTACTTC
CATGQERETQYF
>TRBD2|few|TRBV7-3|TRBJ2-3
TGTGCCAGCAGCTTCCGACTAGCGGGGGTTGATACGCAGTATTTT
CASSFRLAGVDTQYF
>NA|NA|TRBV6-1|TRBJ2-3
TGTGCCAGCAGTAGCCACACAGATACGCAGTATTTT
CASSSHTDTQYF
>NA|NA|TRBV5-1|TRBJ2-2
TGCGCCAGCAGCCCCCCAATAGCGAACACCGGGGAGCTGTTTTTT
CASSPPIANTGELFF